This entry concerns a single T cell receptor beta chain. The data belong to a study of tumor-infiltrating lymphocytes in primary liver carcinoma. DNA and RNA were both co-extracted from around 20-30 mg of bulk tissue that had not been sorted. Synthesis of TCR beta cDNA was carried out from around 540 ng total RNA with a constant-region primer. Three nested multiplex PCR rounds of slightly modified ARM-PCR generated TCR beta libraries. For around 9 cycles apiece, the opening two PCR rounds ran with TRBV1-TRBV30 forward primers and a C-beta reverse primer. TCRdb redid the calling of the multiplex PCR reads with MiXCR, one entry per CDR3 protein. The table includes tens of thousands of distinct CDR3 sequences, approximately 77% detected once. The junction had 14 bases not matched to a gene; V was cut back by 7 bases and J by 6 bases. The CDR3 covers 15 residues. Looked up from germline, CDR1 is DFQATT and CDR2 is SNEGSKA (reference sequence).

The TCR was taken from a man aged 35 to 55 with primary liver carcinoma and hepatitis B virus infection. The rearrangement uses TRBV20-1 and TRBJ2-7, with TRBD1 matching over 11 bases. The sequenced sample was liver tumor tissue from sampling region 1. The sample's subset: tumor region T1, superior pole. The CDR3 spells CSGALGTGGVGEQYV. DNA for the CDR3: TGCAGTGGTGCGCTCGGGACAGGGGGGGTAGGCGAGCAGTACGTC.